These 24 T cell receptor beta chains were sequenced from one sample in a study of T cells in Graves' hyperthyroidism and ophthalmopathy. TCR beta CDR3 regions were amplified from RNA. The HTBI set primed first-round TCR CDR3 RT-PCR. One entry per CDR3 protein, called by TCRdb with MiXCR from the multiplex PCR reads. The table includes about 580,000 distinct CDR3 sequences, more than 11% detected once. The sample comprised blood. The origin of the receptors is a woman under 40 with Graves' hyperthyroidism that later progressed to Graves' ophthalmopathy.

Concerning this clonotype itself: A much larger clone lies one base from this, so it may be a read error. This rearrangement joins TRBV10-3 to TRBJ1-4; D is possibly TRBD1 (5 bases). Looked up from germline, CDR1 is ENHRY and CDR2 is SYGVKD. This CDR3 is built from 16 residues. CDR3 coding DNA: TGTGCCATCGGTGAGTCATTGACAGCCACGAATGAAAAACTGTTTTTT. Translation: CAIGESLTATNEKLFF.

This clonotype was seen at least ten times. The genes are TRBV2 and TRBJ2-2; D perhaps matches TRBD1 (6 bases). CDR1 and CDR2 (germline): SNHLY, FYNNEI. CDR3 length equals 14 residues. The V and J ends lost 7 bases and 1 base respectively, with 10 bases between them. In DNA, the CDR3 is TGTGCCAGCACGGAACAGGGGAACACCGGGGAGCTGTTTTTT. Residues: CASTEQGNTGELFF.

This clonotype has a handful of counts. The J gene is TRBJ1-6, the V gene TRBV5-1; TRBD1 matches 7 bases. The CDR3 runs to 16 residues. The junction had 14 bases not matched to a gene; V was cut back by 4 bases and J by 10 bases. Germline V CDR1 and CDR2: SGHRS, YFSETQ. Here the CDR3 DNA reads TGCGCCAGCAGCCCCCCTTCGGACAGGTCGGGGTCACCCCTCCACTTT. This sequence encodes CASSPPSDRSGSPLHF.

This clonotype has ten or more counts. V usage is TRBV4-3 and J usage is TRBJ1-1; D is ambiguous. The CDR3 covers 14 residues. Trimming took off 0 bases at V and 1 base at J, with 6 bases between the two ends. Germline assignment: CDR1 LGHNA and CDR2 YSLEER. For the CDR3, the DNA is TGCGCCAGCAGCCAAGAAAGAGGGAACACTGAAGCTTTCTTT. Amino acid sequence: CASSQERGNTEAFF.

This clonotype was found many times. This sequence joins TRBV2 and TRBJ1-4; no firm D call. The germline V gene has CDR1 SNHLY and CDR2 FYNNEI. The CDR3 sequence is 14 residues long. V dropped 4 bases and J dropped 3 bases, with 9 bases sitting between them. The CDR3 nucleotides are TGTGCCAGCAGTGGGCAGGTAGCTAATGAAAAACTGTTTTTT. The encoded protein is CASSGQVANEKLFF.

This clonotype has a handful of counts. As DNA, the CDR3 is TGTGCCAGCAGCTGGGGGACAGGGGGATTTGGAAACACCATATATTTT. Encoded protein: CASSWGTGGFGNTIYF. The chain employs TRBV5-5 and TRBJ1-3; TRBD1 aligns across 11 bases. Per the germline V gene, CDR1 is SGHKS and CDR2 is YYEKEE (reference sequence). Unmatched junction bases numbered 5, after V lost 3 bases and J lost 3 bases. The CDR3 covers 16 residues.

Many counts were recorded for this clonotype. The V gene is TRBV27, the J gene TRBJ1-1; 8 positions agree with TRBD1. With V trimmed by 1 base and J by 6 bases, 10 bases remained unmatched. Germline CDR1 and CDR2: MNHEY and SMNVEV (reference sequence). The length of the CDR3 is 16 residues. CDR3 in amino acids: CASSLLAGGDNAEAFF. The CDR3 coding sequence is TGTGCCAGCAGTTTATTGGCAGGGGGCGATAATGCTGAAGCTTTCTTT.

This clonotype was detected ten times or more. V is TRBV10-1 and J is TRBJ2-2; 8 nucleotides agree with TRBD2. CDR3 size: 16 residues. The germline V gene has CDR1 WNHNN and CDR2 SYGVQD (reference sequence). V was clipped by 3 bases and J by 5 bases; unmatched bases: 8. The CDR3: CASSDSGERETGELFF. In nucleotides, the CDR3 is TGCGCCAGCAGTGATTCGGGGGAGCGGGAGACCGGGGAGCTGTTTTTT.

The V and J genes are TRBV20-1 and TRBJ2-7, with a tentative D call TRBD2 (5 bases). The germline V and J ends were trimmed by 1 base and 2 bases, with 9 bases remaining between them. This CDR3 contains 13 residues. The germline CDR1 and CDR2 sequences are DFQATT and SNEGSKA (reference sequence). The CDR3 reads CSARVAGTYEQYF. CDR3 nucleotide sequence: TGCAGTGCTAGAGTTGCGGGCACCTACGAGCAGTACTTC.

This clonotype turned up a few times. V gene TRBV20-1 combines with J gene TRBJ2-7; 9 bases match TRBD1. The germline V gene encodes CDR1 DFQATT and CDR2 SNEGSKA (reference sequence). The CDR3 spans 15 residues. Losses at the gene ends were 5 bases for V and 2 bases for J; bases not matched to a gene: 10. The DNA of the CDR3 is TGCAGTGCTGGCACAGGGGGCTTCAAACCCTACGAGCAGTACTTC. It yields the protein CSAGTGGFKPYEQYF.

This chain joins TRBV28 and TRBJ2-7; TRBD1 matches at 10 bases. Trimming removed 5 bases from V and 7 bases from J; junction bases left unmatched: 11. There are 15 residues in the CDR3. Per germline, CDR1 MDHEN and CDR2 SYDVKM. CDR3 loop: CASSPPPGTGVEQYF. In DNA form, the CDR3 reads TGTGCCAGCAGTCCTCCCCCCGGGACAGGGGTTGAGCAGTACTTC.

In this sample, this clonotype turned up a few times. V and J are TRBV7-6 and TRBJ2-5; 7 bases align to TRBD2. The V gene's germline CDR1 is SGHVS and CDR2 FNYEAQ. The CDR3 has 15 amino acids. The junction had 10 bases not matched to a gene; V was cut back by 5 bases and J by 4 bases. In nucleotides, the CDR3 is TGTGCCAGCAGCCCCCGGGGAGGGGCGAGAGAGACCCAGTACTTC. Its protein is CASSPRGGARETQYF.

This clonotype was picked up a small number of times. This chain uses TRBV2 with TRBJ2-2; TRBD1 aligns across 10 bases. The J segment lost 4 bases and the V segment lost 2 bases, leaving 1 base of the junction unmatched. Germline loops: CDR1 SNHLY, CDR2 FYNNEI. The CDR3 is 15 residues long. The CDR3: CASSERQGATGELFF. In nucleotides, the CDR3 is TGTGCCAGCAGTGAACGACAGGGGGCCACCGGGGAGCTGTTTTTT.

As for this clonotype: A single base separates this from a much larger clone, so it may be a read error. The chain is built from TRBV27 and TRBJ2-1, with a possible D match to TRBD2 (6 bases). CDR3 size: 15 residues. Germline lookup yields CDR1 MNHEY and CDR2 SMNVEV (reference sequence). V lost 5 bases, J lost 4 bases, and 15 bases lay in between. CDR3: CASSERLVGYNEQFF. In nucleotides, the CDR3 is TGTGCCAGCAGTGAACGACTAGTGGGATACAATGAGCAGTTCTTC.

This clonotype was recorded at least ten times. V usage is TRBV2 and J usage is TRBJ1-1; no definite D call. Between the trimmed V and J ends, which lost 6 bases and 1 base, there was a span of 12 bases. There are 14 residues in the CDR3. CDR1 is SNHLY, CDR2 FYNNEI, per germline. The CDR3, as DNA: TGTGCCAGCAGGACGACCAACGGGAACACTGAAGCTTTCTTT. It translates to CASRTTNGNTEAFF.

This clonotype appeared many times. This rearrangement joins TRBV2 to TRBJ2-5, with a possible D match to TRBD1 (6 bases). The CDR3 covers 15 residues. Per the germline V gene, CDR1 is SNHLY and CDR2 is FYNNEI. V dropped 5 bases and J dropped 2 bases, with 15 bases sitting between them. The CDR3 loop reads CASSIGPGAQETQYF. For the CDR3, the DNA is TGTGCCAGCAGTATTGGGCCAGGGGCACAAGAGACCCAGTACTTC.

This clonotype appeared many times. This chain joins TRBV3-1 and TRBJ1-3, with D unresolved. CDR1 and CDR2 (germline): LGHDT, YNNKEL (reference sequence). V lost 0 bases, J lost 1 base, and 7 bases lay in between. The CDR3 runs 15 residues. The DNA for the CDR3 is TGTGCCAGCAGCCAAGATCCCGGGTCTGGAAACACCATATATTTT. Residues: CASSQDPGSGNTIYF.

J is TRBJ2-1 and V is TRBV14, with a possible D match to TRBD2 (5 bases). The CDR3 is 12 amino acids. The V gene's germline CDR1 is SGHDN and CDR2 FVKESK. V lost 4 bases, J lost 10 bases, and 11 bases lay in between. The CDR3 loop is CASSPSGREQFF. DNA of the CDR3: TGTGCCAGCAGCCCCTCTGGGAGAGAGCAGTTCTTC.

A single count supports this clonotype. Possible read error: a much larger clone is one base away. The gene calls are TRBV11-2 and TRBJ2-2, with unresolved D. The V gene's germline CDR1 is SGHAT and CDR2 FQNNGV. CDR3 size: 14 residues. Between the trimmed V and J ends, which lost 5 bases and 4 bases, there was a span of 11 bases. This chain's CDR3 is CASSRQIGTGELFF. The CDR3 bases are TGTGCCAGCAGCCGTCAGATCGGCACCGGGGAGCTGTTTTTT.

The rearrangement uses TRBV5-1 and TRBJ2-7, with 14 bases aligning to TRBD2. This CDR3 spans 16 amino acids. From germline, CDR1 is SGHRS and CDR2 YFSETQ. V gave up 4 bases and J gave up 2 bases; unmatched junction bases: 5. This CDR3 reads CASSGTSGRVPYEQYF. Written as DNA, the CDR3 is TGCGCCAGCAGCGGGACTAGCGGGAGAGTTCCCTACGAGCAGTACTTC. The entire variable domain, with the rest obtained from reference TRBV5-1 and TRBJ2-7, is as follows: KAGVTQTPRYLIKTRGQQVTLSCSPISGHRSVSWYQQTPGQGLQFLFEYFSETQRNKGNFPGRFSGRQFSNSRSEMNVSTLELGDSALYLCASSGTSGRVPYEQYFGPGTRLTVT.

This clonotype showed up just a few times. The genes are TRBV7-2 and TRBJ2-1; 14 nucleotides line up with TRBD2. CDR1 and CDR2 (germline): SGHTA, FQGNSA. After removal of 5 bases from V and 4 bases from J, the junction contained 10 bases not matched to a gene. The CDR3 runs 18 residues. The CDR3 protein is CASSRGLAGVITYNEQFF. The CDR3 DNA is TGTGCCAGCAGCCGGGGACTAGCGGGAGTGATTACATACAATGAGCAGTTCTTC.

Many counts were recorded for this clonotype. The chain is built from TRBV7-2 and TRBJ2-1; D is undetermined. CDR1 is SGHTA and CDR2 is FQGNSA in the germline V gene. The ends were cut back, 6 bases at V and 6 bases at J, with 12 bases in the middle. The CDR3 contains 13 residues. CDR3 region: CASSSLSANEQFF. CDR3 coding DNA: TGTGCCAGCAGTTCTCTAAGCGCCAATGAGCAGTTCTTC. The whole variable domain, remainder taken from reference TRBV7-2 and TRBJ2-1, is GAGVSQSPSNKVTEKGKDVELRCDPISGHTALYWYRQSLGQGLEFLIYFQGNSAPDKSGLPSDRFSAERTGGSVSTLTIQRTQQEDSAVYLCASSSLSANEQFFGPGTRLTVL.

This clonotype appeared many times. This chain uses TRBV9 with TRBJ2-5, with D maybe TRBD1 (6 bases). The CDR3 length is 16 residues. The V gene's germline CDR1 is SGDLS and CDR2 YYNGEE. Trimming stripped 1 base from V and 2 bases from J, with 15 bases between. The CDR3 coding sequence is TGTGCCAGCAGCGTACAGGGGACCCCCTGGCAAGAGACCCAGTACTTC. It is translated as CASSVQGTPWQETQYF.

As concerns this clonotype: Being one base from a much bigger clone, this may be a read error. CDR3 sequence reads: CASGGTVKGGAFF. As DNA, the CDR3 is TGTGCCAGCGGAGGGACGGTGAAAGGGGGAGCTTTCTTT. The chain recombines TRBV3-1 with TRBJ1-1, with a possible D match to TRBD1 (6 bases). The V gene's germline CDR1 is LGHDT and CDR2 YNNKEL (reference sequence). Trimming stripped 8 bases from V and 10 bases from J, with 20 bases between. The CDR3 contains 13 residues.